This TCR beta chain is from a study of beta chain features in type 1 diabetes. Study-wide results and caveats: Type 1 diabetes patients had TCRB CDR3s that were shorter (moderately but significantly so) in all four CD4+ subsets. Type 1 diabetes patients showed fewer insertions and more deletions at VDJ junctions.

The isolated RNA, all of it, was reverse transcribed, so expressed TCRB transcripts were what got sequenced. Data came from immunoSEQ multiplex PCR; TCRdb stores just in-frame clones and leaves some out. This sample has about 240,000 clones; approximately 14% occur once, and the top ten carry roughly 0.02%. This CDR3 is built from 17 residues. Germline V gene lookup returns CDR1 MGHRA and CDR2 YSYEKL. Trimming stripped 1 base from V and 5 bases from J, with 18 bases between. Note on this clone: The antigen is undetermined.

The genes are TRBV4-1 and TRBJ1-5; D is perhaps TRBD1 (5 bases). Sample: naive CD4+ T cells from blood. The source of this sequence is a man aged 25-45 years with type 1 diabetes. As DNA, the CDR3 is TGCGCCAGCAGCCAAGTGGGGGGAGGCAGGAACGATCAGCCCCAGCATTTT. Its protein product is CASSQVGGGRNDQPQHF.